The present T cell receptor (beta chain) was sequenced within a study of CDR3 diversity in severe acne. This clonotype occurred many times. TCRdb passed the PCR reads through MiXCR, listing each CDR3 protein once. In the table there are about 97,000 distinct CDR3 sequences, 51% of which are singletons. Germline CDR1 reads LNHDA; CDR2 reads SQIVND (reference sequence). The CDR3 has 14 residues. Trimming took 9 bases from V and 4 from J; bases not matched to a gene: 11. The clonotype comes from a male donor with acne. Specimen: blood. The rearrangement uses TRBV19 and TRBJ2-7; 8 nucleotides align to TRBD1. The CDR3 region is CASARGTGFYEQYF. The CDR3 coding sequence is TGTGCCAGCGCCCGGGGGACAGGCTTTTACGAGCAGTACTTC.